The rows below give T cell receptor beta chains drawn from one sample of a study of cytomegalovirus exposure and HLA in healthy donors. The method was immunoSEQ multiplex PCR; TCRdb's version includes in-frame clones alone and lacks a portion of them. The sample has approximately 150,000 clones, about 88% seen once. Sequenced sample: PBMCs. These receptors all stem from a woman aged 18-29 years in good health and CMV-seropositive. Both conserved end residues are part of each CDR3. D genes are given only for firm matches. Size tells how often a clone was seen (once, few, many) or the class of an expanded clone, and some rows leave it out.

v_call	clone_size	d_call	j_call	cdr3_nt	cdr3_aa
TRBV16	NA	NA	TRBJ2-7	TGTGCCAGCAGCCAATTGTGGCCGGGCGAGCAGTACTTC	CASSQLWPGEQYF
TRBV25-1	NA	NA	TRBJ1-2	TGTGCCAGCAGGGCTCCTCGGGGAGGGGGGACCGGCTACACCTTC	CASRAPRGGGTGYTF
TRBV7-9	NA	TRBD2	TRBJ2-1	TGTGCCAGCAGCCCTCCTAGCGGGAGGGCGGGGGGGGAGCAGTTCTTC	CASSPPSGRAGGEQFF
TRBV5-5	NA	TRBD1	TRBJ2-7	TGTGCCAGCAACTACGGGACAGTAAGCCACGAGCAGTACTTC	CASNYGTVSHEQYF
TRBV7-2	NA	NA	TRBJ1-5	TGTGCCAGCAGCTTAGCTGCAGGGATGGAGCCCCAGCATTTT	CASSLAAGMEPQHF
TRBV6-1	NA	NA	TRBJ1-2	TGTGCCAGCAGTGAAGGTAGGGGTGATGGCTACACCTTC	CASSEGRGDGYTF
TRBV19	once	TRBD2	TRBJ2-2	TGTGCCAGTAGTAGTAGCGGGAGCTCCGGGGAGCTGTTTTTT	CASSSSGSSGELFF
TRBV11-3	NA	TRBD1	TRBJ2-1	TGTGCCAGCAAGACAGGGGGCGCGATGGACAATGAGCAGTTCTTC	CASKTGGAMDNEQFF
TRBV6-5	NA	TRBD2	TRBJ2-7	TGTGCCAGCACTAAAAACTGGGGAGGGGATAACGAGCAGTACTTC	CASTKNWGGDNEQYF
TRBV30	once	NA	TRBJ2-5	TGTGCCTGCGACCGGGGGGCCGGGGAGACCCAGTACTTC	CACDRGAGETQYF
TRBV27	NA	NA	TRBJ1-5	TGTGCCAGCAGTTTATTGGGACATTTCAATCAGCCCCAGCATTTT	CASSLLGHFNQPQHF
TRBV4-3	NA	TRBD2	TRBJ2-7	TGCGCCAGCAGCCAAGATACCGCACCGGGGGGGGGCTACGAGCAGTACTTC	CASSQDTAPGGGYEQYF
TRBV28	NA	NA	TRBJ2-7	TGTGCCAGCAGTATCAACCCGCGGGGGCAGTACTTC	CASSINPRGQYF
TRBV2	NA	NA	TRBJ1-1	TGTGCCAGCAGTGCCACACTGAACACTGAAGCTTTCTTT	CASSATLNTEAFF
TRBV30	few	NA	TRBJ2-7	TGTGCCTGGAGTGTACCCGTACAGCTTGTTTACGAGCAGTACTTC	CAWSVPVQLVYEQYF
TRBV4-2	few	NA	TRBJ2-3	TGTGCCAGCAGCCCTATTCCGGGGGATGGAGCAGATACGCAGTATTTT	CASSPIPGDGADTQYF
TRBV9	NA	NA	TRBJ2-7	TGTGCCAGCAGCGGGAGAGGGAGTGGGTCCTACGAGCAGTACTTC	CASSGRGSGSYEQYF
TRBV4-2	few	TRBD1	TRBJ1-1	TGTGCCAGCAGCCGCCCGACAGGGGTGGAGAACACTGAAGCTTTCTTT	CASSRPTGVENTEAFF
TRBV11-2	NA	TRBD2	TRBJ2-1	TGTGCCAGCAGCTACCGGACTAGCGGGAGCGGTGAGCAGTTCTTC	CASSYRTSGSGEQFF
TRBV27	few	TRBD1	TRBJ1-4	TGTGCCAGCAGGCGACAGGGCGCAACTAATGAAAAACTGTTTTTT	CASRRQGATNEKLFF
TRBV28	NA	NA	TRBJ1-4	TGTGCCAGCAGTACCCCACGGGGTGCAACTAATGAAAAACTGTTTTTT	CASSTPRGATNEKLFF
TRBV5-1	NA	TRBD1	TRBJ2-1	TGCGCCAGCAGCTTCACGGGACAGGATTACAATGAGCAGTTCTTC	CASSFTGQDYNEQFF
TRBV7-3	NA	TRBD2	TRBJ2-1	TGTGCCAGCAGCTTTAGCGGGGGCTCCTACAATGAGCAGTTCTTC	CASSFSGGSYNEQFF
TRBV11-3	once	TRBD2	TRBJ2-5	TGTGCCAGCAGCATCGGGGCAACTAGCGGGGGACGGGGAGAGACCCAGTACTTC	CASSIGATSGGRGETQYF
TRBV11-2	NA	NA	TRBJ2-7	TGTGCCAGCAGCTTAACGCAGGGTCCCTACGAGCAGTACTTC	CASSLTQGPYEQYF
TRBV27	once	NA	TRBJ2-1	TGTGCCAGCATTATGTACCTAGGAGACAATGAGCAGTTCTTC	CASIMYLGDNEQFF
TRBV23-1	once	TRBD2	TRBJ2-1	TGCGCCAGCAGTCAATCGGCGGGAGATTCCACCTACAATGAGCAGTTCTTC	CASSQSAGDSTYNEQFF
TRBV7-9	once	NA	TRBJ2-7	TGTGCCAGCAGCCCGAGCGGGCACAGCTCCTACGAGCAGTACTTC	CASSPSGHSSYEQYF
TRBV25-1	NA	NA	TRBJ2-5	TGTGCCAGCAGTACGAGTGGGACCCAGTACTTC	CASSTSGTQYF
TRBV28	NA	TRBD1	TRBJ1-4	TGTGCCAGCAGTTTTGACAGGGGGGGAGGTGAAAAACTGTTTTTT	CASSFDRGGGEKLFF
TRBV6-6	NA	NA	TRBJ2-7	TGTGCCAGCAGTTCGGGACAACTAGAGCAGTACTTC	CASSSGQLEQYF
TRBV10-3	NA	NA	TRBJ2-3	TGTGCCTCGGTTGGGCCTAGCACAGATACGCAGTATTTT	CASVGPSTDTQYF
TRBV6-5	NA	NA	TRBJ1-1	TGTGCCAGCCAGAAAACAGGAAACACTGAAGCTTTCTTT	CASQKTGNTEAFF
TRBV11-2	NA	TRBD2	TRBJ2-1	TGTGCCAGCAGCTTTGGACTAGCGGATGAGCAGTTCTTC	CASSFGLADEQFF
TRBV7-3	NA	TRBD2	TRBJ2-1	TGTGCCAGCAGCTCCTCGCCCCCCCAACTAGCGGGGGGGGCCAATGAGCAGTTCTTC	CASSSSPPQLAGGANEQFF
TRBV5-1	NA	NA	TRBJ2-7	TGCGCCAGCAGCTTGGACGGTTCCTACGAGCAGTACTTC	CASSLDGSYEQYF
TRBV25-1	NA	NA	TRBJ2-3	TGTGCCAGCTCCCCCATGGGGGGGCAGGGAGATACGCAGTATTTT	CASSPMGGQGDTQYF
TRBV28	NA	NA	TRBJ1-1	TGTGCCAGCAGCCTGACAGTCATCAACACTGAAGCTTTCTTT	CASSLTVINTEAFF
TRBV7-6	NA	NA	TRBJ2-5	TGTGCCAGCAGCCACCTAGAGGAGGGGACCCAGTACTTC	CASSHLEEGTQYF
TRBV28	NA	TRBD1	TRBJ2-7	TGTGCCAGCAGCACCCCCTTGACAGGGAAGATCTCCTACGAGCAGTACTTC	CASSTPLTGKISYEQYF
TRBV28	NA	NA	TRBJ1-4	TGTGCCAGCAGTTTACAGGCGGGGCTCGATGAAAAACTGTTTTTT	CASSLQAGLDEKLFF
TRBV29-1	NA	NA	TRBJ2-1	TGCAGCGTTCTGACGGGAGAATACAATGAGCAGTTCTTC	CSVLTGEYNEQFF